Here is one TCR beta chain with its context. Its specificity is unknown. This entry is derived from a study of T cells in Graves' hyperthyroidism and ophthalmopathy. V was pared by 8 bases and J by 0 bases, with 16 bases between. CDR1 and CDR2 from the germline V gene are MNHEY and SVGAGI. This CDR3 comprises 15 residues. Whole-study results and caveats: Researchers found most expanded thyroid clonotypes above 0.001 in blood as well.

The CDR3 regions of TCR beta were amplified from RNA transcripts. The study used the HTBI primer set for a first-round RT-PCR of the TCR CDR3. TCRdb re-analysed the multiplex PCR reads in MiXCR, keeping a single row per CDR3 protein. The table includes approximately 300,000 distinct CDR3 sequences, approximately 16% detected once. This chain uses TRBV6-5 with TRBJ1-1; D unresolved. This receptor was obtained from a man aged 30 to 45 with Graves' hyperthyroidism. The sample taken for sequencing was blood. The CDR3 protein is CASRYEGILNTEAFF. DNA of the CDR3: TGTGCCAGCCGGTACGAGGGAATTTTGAACACTGAAGCTTTCTTT.